This is a list of T cell receptor beta chains from one sample in a study of cytomegalovirus exposure and HLA in healthy donors. The protocol was immunoSEQ multiplex PCR, while the TCRdb copy is restricted to in-frame clones and leaves out a portion. This listing includes about 160,000 clones. The specimen was PBMCs. The receptors here all came from a man aged 25-45 years in good health and CMV-seronegative. Each CDR3 is given with its conserved first and last residue. A D gene is named only where the DNA matches it firmly.

J	V	D	DNA	CDR3
TRBJ1-2	TRBV6-1	NA	TGTGCCAGCAGAGGGAGGGGTACGGGTGGCTACACCTTC	CASRGRGTGGYTF
TRBJ1-5	TRBV12-5	TRBD1	TGTGCTAGTGCCTTCGTTCAGGGGGCTAGCAATCAGCCCCAGCATTTT	CASAFVQGASNQPQHF
TRBJ1-4	TRBV6-1	TRBD1	TGTATCGTACAGGGGAATGAAAAACTGTTTTTT	CIVQGNEKLFF
TRBJ2-2	TRBV7-9	NA	TGTGCCAGCAGCTTAACGTTTAGGAACACCGGGGAGCTGTTTTTT	CASSLTFRNTGELFF
TRBJ2-7	TRBV5-6	TRBD1	TGTGCCAGCAGCTTGGGGGACAGCCCCTACGAGCAGTACTTC	CASSLGDSPYEQYF
TRBJ2-1	TRBV4-1	TRBD2	TGCGCCAGCAGATCGCTTTGGTCGCGGGAGAGGTATGAGCAGTTCTTC	CASRSLWSRERYEQFF
TRBJ2-1	TRBV4-1	TRBD1	TGCGCCAGCAGCCAAGATTCTCCGGGACAGGGACGGGATGAGCAGTTCTTC	CASSQDSPGQGRDEQFF
TRBJ2-3	TRBV5-1	TRBD2	TGCGCCAGCAGCTTCGGACTAGCGGGAAGCACAGATACGCAGTATTTT	CASSFGLAGSTDTQYF
TRBJ2-7	TRBV7-9	TRBD2	TGTGCCAGCAGCTCTCGGACTAGCGATATGTTCGAGCAGTACTTC	CASSSRTSDMFEQYF
TRBJ1-2	TRBV19	TRBD1	TGTGCCAGTAGGGGATGGGACAGGACGAACTTAAACTATGGCTACACCTTC	CASRGWDRTNLNYGYTF
TRBJ2-1	TRBV4-3	TRBD2	TGCGCCAGCAGCCAGGGACTACTATACAATGAGCAGTTCTTC	CASSQGLLYNEQFF
TRBJ1-2	TRBV6-5	TRBD1	TGTGCCAGCCTAAGGGGACAGGGGGCTCGGCAGGGCTACACCTTC	CASLRGQGARQGYTF
TRBJ1-2	TRBV5-1	TRBD1	TGCGCCAGCAGCCTAAGACAGGGGAGTAACTATGGCTACACCTTC	CASSLRQGSNYGYTF
TRBJ2-6	TRBV19	NA	TGTGCCAGTAGTGCGGGACAGACCATATGGGGGGCCAACGTCCTGACTTTC	CASSAGQTIWGANVLTF
TRBJ2-1	TRBV15	TRBD2	TGTGCCACCTCGGGAGGGAGGCGGAATGAGCAGTTCTTC	CATSGGRRNEQFF